The 9 T cell receptor beta chains in this list originate from one sample, sequenced in a study of blood T cell repertoires in COVID-19. TCRdb's copy holds only in-frame clones and misses some; the assay was immunoSEQ multiplex PCR. The sample has about 220,000 clones, more than 65% seen once. The sequencing sample was made of peripheral blood. These receptors originate from a woman aged 55 to 70 with acute or convalescent COVID-19.

Written as DNA, the CDR3 is TGTGCCAGCAGGAAAAGACCAGGTTTTAATGAAAAACTGTTTTTT. Translating it yields CASRKRPGFNEKLFF. The V gene is TRBV2, the J gene TRBJ1-4; D gene unclear. Trimming took 6 bases from V and 4 from J, leaving 15 bases between them. This CDR3 region has 15 residues. Germline values: CDR1 SNHLY, CDR2 FYNNEI.

The rearrangement links TRBV2 to TRBJ2-2; 7 nucleotides match TRBD1. Per germline, CDR1 SNHLY and CDR2 FYNNEI. The CDR3 runs 16 residues. Trimming took 5 bases from V and 7 from J; bases not matched to a gene: 13. The CDR3 bases are TGTGCCAGCAGTTCCAGGGGGAGCCAAAATCGCGGGGAGCTGTTTTTT. It is translated as CASSSRGSQNRGELFF.

V usage is TRBV6-5 and J usage is TRBJ2-5, with 8 bases aligning to TRBD2. The germline V gene encodes CDR1 MNHEY and CDR2 SVGAGI. The CDR3 length is 15 residues. Unmatched junction bases numbered 7, after V lost 5 bases and J lost 2 bases. In DNA form, the CDR3 reads TGTGCCAGCAGTAGCCTAGCGGGTAAACAAGAGACCCAGTACTTC. This encodes CASSSLAGKQETQYF.

The rearrangement links TRBV4-1 to TRBJ2-5, with TRBD1 matching 7 bases. V dropped 2 bases and J dropped 2; count of bases not matched to a gene: 8. Germline V gene data show CDR1 as MGHRA and CDR2 as YSYEKL. The CDR3 runs to 16 residues. CDR3 DNA sequence: TGCGCCAGCAGCCAAATTCCGGGCAGGGGGCAAGAGACCCAGTACTTC. As protein: CASSQIPGRGQETQYF.

V gene TRBV3-1 (or the pseudogene TRBV3-2) combines with J gene TRBJ1-1; D possibly corresponds to TRBD1 (5 bases). The germline V and J ends were trimmed by 5 bases and 11 bases, with 18 bases remaining between them. The germline V gene encodes CDR1 LGHDT and CDR2 YNNKEL (reference sequence). The CDR3 has 13 residues. CDR3 DNA: TGTGCCAGCAGCAGAGACGGGGGTGCTCAGGCTTTCTTT. Encoded protein: CASSRDGGAQAFF.

The gene calls are TRBV9 and TRBJ1-2; 9 nucleotides line up with TRBD1. Germline CDR1 is SGDLS and CDR2 is YYNGEE. CDR3 length: 17 amino acids. The junction had 13 bases not matched to a gene; V was cut back by 3 bases and J by 4 bases. The chain's CDR3 is CASSGRDREPFGYGYTF. The CDR3 DNA is TGTGCCAGCAGCGGACGGGACAGGGAGCCGTTTGGCTATGGCTACACCTTC.

This sequence joins TRBV4-1 and TRBJ1-5; 12 nucleotides agree with TRBD1. Trimming removed 3 bases from V and 7 bases from J; junction bases left unmatched: 4. CDR1 is MGHRA and CDR2 is YSYEKL in the germline V gene. The CDR3 runs 15 residues. CDR3 in DNA: TGCGCCAGCAGCCAGGGACAGGGGGCTGGACAGCCCCAGCATTTT. Translated: CASSQGQGAGQPQHF.

The chain carries TRBV6-2 or TRBV6-3 and TRBJ2-7, with D uncertain. The CDR3 sequence is 13 residues long. Germline V gives CDR1 MNHEY, CDR2 SVGEGT. Trimming stripped 5 bases from V and 1 base from J, with 9 bases between. The CDR3 region is CASSPTGSYEQYF. In DNA, the CDR3 is TGTGCCAGCAGTCCCACGGGTTCCTACGAGCAGTACTTC.

V usage is TRBV20-1 and J usage is TRBJ1-1; no clear D gene. This CDR3 region has 14 residues. The V gene's germline CDR1 is DFQATT and CDR2 SNEGSKA (reference sequence). Trimming shortened V by 3 bases and J by 4 bases, and 15 bases separated the two germline ends. CDR3 in DNA: TGCAGTGCTAGTTGGTCCGGGTTGGGCACTGAAGCTTTCTTT. Residues: CSASWSGLGTEAFF.